This section outlines one T cell receptor (beta chain) sequence together with its context. Here immunoSEQ multiplex PCR was the method, and the copy in TCRdb shows in-frame clones only, minus some. The sample has roughly 240,000 clones, 84% seen once. This sample was included in a study of blood T cell repertoires in COVID-19. About the research overall: Sources were T cells, B-cell-depleted T cells, or PBMCs; the material itself was cDNA or gDNA.

CDR3 length: 17 amino acids. V was cut by 1 base and J by 5 bases, with 21 bases left in between. The germline CDR1 and CDR2 sequences are GTSNPN and SVGIG (reference sequence). The sample consisted of peripheral blood. The gene calls are TRBV30 and TRBJ1-5; a weak D match, TRBD1 (5 bases). The receptor was derived from a man aged 40-49 years who had recovered from COVID-19. As DNA, the CDR3 is TGTGCCTGGAGTGCCGGGGGGGGAGGTTGGTTGCATCAGCCCCAGCATTTT. Its protein product is CAWSAGGGGWLHQPQHF.